This T cell receptor (beta chain) was identified in a study of blood T cell repertoires in COVID-19. Sequencing was performed with immunoSEQ multiplex PCR; in TCRdb, only in-frame clones are kept and a portion is missing. The table shows around 260,000 clones, with about 88% occurring only once. J gave up 6 bases and V 5 bases, and 9 bases lay outside the gene matches. The CDR3 is 14 residues long. CDR1 and CDR2 (germline): KGHSH, LQKENI. V is TRBV18 and J is TRBJ2-7; TRBD2 agrees at 8 bases. The source material was PBMCs or T cells enriched from blood (not recorded which). The origin of this receptor is a man aged 25 to 40 with acute COVID-19. The CDR3 coding sequence is TGTGCCAGCTCAGGATCCGGGACTAGTGGCGAGCAGTACGTC. Protein product: CASSGSGTSGEQYV.